Shown below are 30 T cell receptor beta chains from a single sample sequenced in a study of regulatory T cells in long-lasting Graves disease (dated by TCRdb to the early 2020s). Per the publication, the time point label means: newly diagnosed GD, antithyroid drugs for less than 3 months. For both TCR sequencing and RNA sequencing, RNA was extracted from PBMCs in TRIzol. The library relied on multiplex PCR. TCRdb shows the sequencer as Illumina HiSeq 4000. CDR3 regions were amplified by Arm-PCR with iRepertoire HTBI primers to construct TCR beta libraries. TCRdb redid the processing of the public reads, applying fastp at Q25 and MiXCR, and retained in-frame beta chains. Identical CDR3 proteins give one entry, which carries the most common genes and DNA. The table for this sample lists 350,000 to 500,000 distinct CDR3 sequences; roughly 15% of them were counted only once. The ten biggest clones cover 17% of the sample.

These data also featured in a second study, about T cells in Graves' hyperthyroidism and ophthalmopathy.

The sample was peripheral blood mononuclear cells (PBMCs), taken at new diagnosis, from a patient treated with antithyroid drugs. All receptors come from a woman between 45 and 65 years old with Graves disease. Donor details come from another sample of the same person, matched by shared clones.

This clonotype was counted a few times. V is TRBV20-1 and J is TRBJ2-1; no clear D gene. Germline assignment: CDR1 DFQATT and CDR2 SNEGSKA (reference sequence). Trimming pared 2 bases from V and 1 base from J, leaving 6 bases between. The CDR3 is 13 amino acids. The CDR3 DNA reads as TGCAGTGCTAGACGGCAGTCCTACAATGAGCAGTTCTTC. Its translation: CSARRQSYNEQFF.

The V gene is TRBV20-1, the J gene TRBJ2-1; D unresolved. This CDR3 has 13 amino acids. The V and J ends lost 3 bases and 7 bases respectively, with 13 bases between them. Germline values: CDR1 DFQATT, CDR2 SNEGSKA (reference sequence). The CDR3 bases are TGCAGTGCTAGGGGGTGGCAGAGGAATGAGCAGTTCTTC. Its translation: CSARGWQRNEQFF.

The table lists this clonotype with many counts. The V and J genes are TRBV11-2 and TRBJ2-1, with a possible D match to TRBD2 (5 bases). With 5 bases removed from V and 0 bases from J, the gap between germline ends came to 23 bases. This CDR3 contains 19 residues. Germline CDR1 and CDR2: SGHAT and FQNNGV. CDR3 sequence (DNA): TGTGCCAGCAGCCCCCCCTTGGGTTTTCTAGCAATCTCCTACAATGAGCAGTTCTTC. Its protein is CASSPPLGFLAISYNEQFF. The full variable domain, in which reference TRBV11-2 and TRBJ2-1 provide the parts outside the CDR3, is EAGVAQSPRYKIIEKRQSVAFWCNPISGHATLYWYQQILGQGPKLLIQFQNNGVVDDSQLPKDRFSAERLKGVDSTLKIQPAKLEDSAVYLCASSPPLGFLAISYNEQFFGPGTRLTVL.

This clonotype was seen many times. At one boundary the junction diverges from the germline segment, which might be a read error. The chain joins TRBV2 to TRBJ1-4; tentatively, D is TRBD1 (5 bases). The germline gives CDR1 SNHLY, CDR2 FYNNEI. CDR3 length equals 15 residues. The CDR3 region is CAGSGQGPTNEKLFF. CDR3 coding DNA: TGTGCCGGCAGCGGGCAGGGTCCCACTAATGAAAAACTGTTTTTT.

This clonotype turned up a few times. The chain uses TRBV29-1 and TRBJ2-2; D remains unclear. The germline gives CDR1 SQVTM, CDR2 ANQGSEA. The V and J ends lost 7 bases and 4 bases respectively, with 10 bases between them. The CDR3 contains 12 residues. The CDR3 nucleotides read TGCAGCGGTGGATACAGCACCGGGGAGCTGTTTTTT. Its protein product is CSGGYSTGELFF.

This clonotype showed up many times. The chain recombines TRBV28 with TRBJ2-3; TRBD1 might be the D (5 bases). The end of the DNA is better explained by TRBJ2-7, so the J call may be wrong. The germline gives CDR1 MDHEN, CDR2 SYDVKM. CDR3 size: 13 residues. This CDR3 reads CASSQGNRYEQYF. CDR3 nucleotide sequence: TGTGCCAGCAGTCAAGGGAACAGGTACGAGCAGTACTTC.

V is TRBV20-1 and J is TRBJ2-1; no firm D call. Germline-derived CDR1 and CDR2 are DFQATT and SNEGSKA (reference sequence). This CDR3 has 16 residues. Trimming took off 0 bases at V and 8 bases at J, with 20 bases between the two ends. The CDR3 DNA sequence: TGCAGTGCTAGAGATTGGTCGGGCCGGTTTCCTGATGAGCAGTTCTTC. This encodes CSARDWSGRFPDEQFF.

This clonotype was seen only a few times. The chain combines TRBV29-1 with TRBJ2-5; D is perhaps TRBD1 (5 bases). CDR3 size: 11 residues. Germline V CDR1 and CDR2: SQVTM, ANQGSEA. The V gene lost 7 bases and the J gene lost 2 bases, with 8 bases spanning the gap. In DNA form, the CDR3 reads TGCAGCGAAAGGACACAAGAGACCCAGTACTTC. Its protein is CSERTQETQYF.

Notes on this clonotype: Given a much more abundant clone one base away, this may be a read error. The chain combines TRBV10-2 with TRBJ1-1; TRBD1 is a possible D gene (6 bases). The V gene's germline CDR1 is WSHSY and CDR2 SAAADI. This CDR3 region has 13 residues. In nucleotides, the CDR3 is TGCACCAGCAACATGGGACAGAACACTGAAGCTTTCTTT. It encodes CTSNMGQNTEAFF.

The sample holds many counts of this clonotype. The V gene is TRBV2, the J gene TRBJ1-4; tentative D call: TRBD1 (6 bases). The CDR3 contains 13 residues. Germline V gene data show CDR1 as SNHLY and CDR2 as FYNNEI. V lost 6 bases, J lost 8 bases, and 13 bases lay in between. The CDR3 nucleotides are TGTGCCAGCAGGACGGGGGGGCAAGAAAAACTGTTTTTT. Translated, it gives CASRTGGQEKLFF.

This clonotype was recorded at least ten times. This chain links TRBV11-2 with TRBJ2-7, with a tentative D call TRBD2 (5 bases). V lost 1 base and J lost 2, with 12 bases in between. The CDR3 has 15 amino acids. The germline gives CDR1 SGHAT, CDR2 FQNNGV. The CDR3 coding sequence is TGTGCCAGCAGCTTAGGTGGCTTCGGGGCCTACGAGCAGTACTTC. Amino acids: CASSLGGFGAYEQYF.

Ten or more counts support this clonotype. The chain employs TRBV6-1 and TRBJ1-1, with 7 bases matching TRBD1. V lost 7 bases, J lost 1 base, and 3 bases stayed unmatched. CDR1 MNHNS and CDR2 SASEGT come from the germline V gene. The CDR3 runs to 13 residues. CDR3 coding DNA: TGTGCCAGCAAAAACAGGGGGAACACTGAAGCTTTCTTT. It specifies CASKNRGNTEAFF.

This rearrangement joins TRBV7-6 to TRBJ2-1, with D unclear. V was trimmed by 5 bases and J by 7 bases, leaving 9 bases between them. Per the germline V gene, CDR1 is SGHVS and CDR2 is FNYEAQ. CDR3 length equals 12 residues. The CDR3 nucleotides are TGTGCCAGCAGCCGTTTCGGAAATGAGCAGTTCTTC. It specifies CASSRFGNEQFF. The full variable domain, with the rest looked up from reference TRBV7-6 and TRBJ2-1, is GAGVSQSPRYKVTKRGQDVALRCDPISGHVSLYWYRQALGQGPEFLTYFNYEAQQDKSGLPNDRFSAERPEGSISTLTIQRTEQRDSAMYRCASSRFGNEQFFGPGTRLTVL.

This clonotype was observed many times. The rearrangement links TRBV5-1 to TRBJ1-2; no reliable D call. Germline CDR1 reads SGHRS; CDR2 reads YFSETQ. CDR3 size: 18 residues. Trimming removed 4 bases at V and 0 bases at J, with 22 bases between. The CDR3 loop is CASSPTGSRNLSNYGYTF. The CDR3 DNA follows: TGCGCCAGCAGCCCGACGGGCAGCCGAAACCTCTCTAACTATGGCTACACCTTC.

This clonotype was counted many times. The chain combines TRBV7-2 with TRBJ2-5; 7 positions agree with TRBD2. The V gene end was trimmed by 5 bases and the J gene end by 5 bases; junction bases not matched to a gene: 11. CDR1 is SGHTA and CDR2 is FQGNSA in the germline V gene. The CDR3 contains 15 residues. CDR3 region: CASSPYGTITETQYF. The DNA of the CDR3 is TGTGCCAGCAGCCCCTATGGGACTATCACTGAGACCCAGTACTTC.

This clonotype was detected ten times or more. The J gene is TRBJ2-5, the V gene TRBV12-3 or TRBV12-4; D possibly corresponds to TRBD2 (6 bases). This CDR3 comprises 17 residues. Trimming pared 6 bases from V and 3 bases from J, leaving 23 bases between. The CDR3 sequence is CASSQTTTRLGEETQYF. The CDR3 coding sequence is TGTGCCAGCAGCCAAACCACAACCCGACTAGGCGAAGAGACCCAGTACTTC.

This clonotype was found a few times. The gene calls are TRBV5-6 and TRBJ2-2; D is unclear. Trimming removed 4 bases from V and 4 bases from J, with 8 bases in between. This CDR3 is built from 13 residues. CDR1 and CDR2 (germline): SGHDT, YYEEEE. The CDR3 coding sequence is TGTGCCAGCAGCGTAGCTGTCACCGGGGAGCTGTTTTTT. Amino acids: CASSVAVTGELFF.

This clonotype was seen a handful of times. V gene TRBV5-1 combines with J gene TRBJ2-3, with 9 positions matching TRBD2. The CDR3 length is 15 residues. Per germline, CDR1 SGHRS and CDR2 YFSETQ. V trimming: 7 bases; J trimming: 5 bases; junction bases outside the gene matches: 11. The CDR3 sequence is CASRWGGRARDTQYF. Here the CDR3 DNA reads TGCGCCAGCCGTTGGGGCGGGAGGGCCAGAGATACGCAGTATTTT.

The chain links TRBV6-5 to TRBJ2-2; 9 nucleotides line up with TRBD2. The V gene's germline CDR1 is MNHEY and CDR2 SVGAGI. V lost 2 bases to trimming and J lost 7 bases; unmatched junction nucleotides: 2. The CDR3 contains 14 residues. The CDR3 here is CASSYGTSIGELFF. CDR3 coding DNA: TGTGCCAGCAGTTACGGGACTAGCATCGGGGAGCTGTTTTTT.

This clonotype turned up a few times. The chain uses TRBV7-6 and TRBJ2-2; D uncertain. The CDR3 contains 16 residues. The V end lost 1 base, the J end lost 1 base, and 10 bases lay between the germline ends. The germline gives CDR1 SGHVS, CDR2 FNYEAQ. The CDR3 region is CASSLEATMNTGELFF. In nucleotides, the CDR3 is TGTGCCAGCAGCTTAGAGGCCACCATGAACACCGGGGAGCTGTTTTTT.

This clonotype showed up many times. The chain employs TRBV20-1 and TRBJ2-3; D is uncertain. The germline V and J ends were trimmed by 8 bases and 0 bases, with 9 bases remaining between them. The germline V gene has CDR1 DFQATT and CDR2 SNEGSKA (reference sequence). The CDR3 runs 12 residues. CDR3 sequence (DNA): TGCAGTTGGCCCGTTAGCACAGATACGCAGTATTTT. It codes for CSWPVSTDTQYF.

This clonotype was found a few times. The chain joins TRBV5-1 to TRBJ2-7, with TRBD1 matching 7 bases. With V trimmed by 6 bases and J by 5 bases, 11 bases remained unmatched. Germline V gives CDR1 SGHRS, CDR2 YFSETQ. The CDR3 spans 14 residues. CDR3: CASTSMTGSHEQYF. In DNA form, the CDR3 reads TGCGCCAGCACCTCCATGACAGGGTCCCACGAGCAGTACTTC.

This clonotype occurred many times. The junction differs from germline at one of its ends, possibly a read error. This rearrangement joins TRBV5-5 to TRBJ2-3; 7 positions agree with TRBD2. The germline CDR1 and CDR2 sequences are SGHKS and YYEKEE (reference sequence). The CDR3 runs to 15 residues. CDR3 DNA sequence: TGCGCCAGCAGCTTGGCGTGGACTAGTCGTAATACGCAGTATTTT. This gives the protein CASSLAWTSRNTQYF.

This clonotype has just a few counts. A much larger clone lies a single base off, so this may be a read error. This chain uses TRBV6-1 with TRBJ1-1; D call uncertain. The CDR3 loop spans 14 amino acids. Looked up from germline, CDR1 is MNHNS and CDR2 is SASEGT. Trimming shortened V by 4 bases and J by 7 bases, and 16 bases separated the two germline ends. CDR3 bases: TGTGCCAGCAGTGGAGTTTGGGTGGTAGGTGAAGCTTTCTTT. This encodes CASSGVWVVGEAFF.

This clonotype has a count of ten or more. V is TRBV5-6 and J is TRBJ2-7, with D possibly being TRBD1 (5 bases). The CDR3 loop spans 14 amino acids. The V and J ends lost 0 bases and 2 bases respectively, with 9 bases between them. From germline, CDR1 is SGHDT and CDR2 YYEEEE. In nucleotides, the CDR3 is TGTGCCAGCAGCTTGGGACAGCAAGCCTACGAGCAGTACTTC. It yields the protein CASSLGQQAYEQYF.

Only a few counts were recorded for this clonotype. This chain uses TRBV7-9 with TRBJ1-3; 7 positions match TRBD1. This CDR3 is 15 amino acids long. CDR1 is SEHNR and CDR2 is FQNEAQ in the germline V gene (reference sequence). The trim removed 2 bases at V and 4 bases at J, leaving 5 bases unmatched. The CDR3 protein is CASSLRQGDGNTIYF. The CDR3, as DNA: TGTGCCAGCAGCTTAAGGCAGGGGGACGGAAACACCATATATTTT.

V gene TRBV4-1 combines with J gene TRBJ1-4; D is possibly TRBD1 (6 bases). CDR1 is MGHRA and CDR2 is YSYEKL in the germline V gene. V was clipped by 3 bases and J by 3 bases, with 8 bases between them. The CDR3 totals 14 residues. The CDR3 DNA is TGCGCCAGCAGCCATAACAGGGCTAATGAAAAACTGTTTTTT. The encoded protein is CASSHNRANEKLFF.

V usage is TRBV5-1 and J usage is TRBJ1-1; D ambiguous. Trimming shortened V by 1 base and J by 5 bases, and 9 bases separated the two germline ends. Germline assignment: CDR1 SGHRS and CDR2 YFSETQ. This CDR3 region has 13 residues. CDR3 nucleotide sequence: TGCGCCAGCAGCTTGCTGGGGTTAACTGAAGCTTTCTTT. Protein sequence: CASSLLGLTEAFF.

The chain combines TRBV27 with TRBJ2-1, with 9 positions matching TRBD2. CDR1 and CDR2 from the germline V gene are MNHEY and SMNVEV (reference sequence). With V trimmed by 1 base and J by 0 bases, 7 bases remained unmatched. This CDR3 has 18 amino acids. CDR3 sequence reads: CASSLYLAGSSSYNEQFF. CDR3 sequence (DNA): TGTGCCAGCAGTTTATATCTAGCGGGATCCAGCTCCTACAATGAGCAGTTCTTC.

The chain couples TRBV28 to TRBJ2-3; 9 nucleotides agree with TRBD1. The V segment lost 1 base and the J segment 6 bases; nucleotides outside the gene matches: 8. Germline values: CDR1 MDHEN, CDR2 SYDVKM. This CDR3 is built from 16 residues. CDR3 sequence: CASSLSGTGTGDTQYF. As DNA, the CDR3 is TGTGCCAGCAGTTTATCGGGGACAGGGACGGGGGATACGCAGTATTTT. The full variable domain, completed using reference TRBV28 and TRBJ2-3, is DVKVTQSSRYLVKRTGEKVFLECVQDMDHENMFWYRQDPGLGLRLIYFSYDVKMKEKGDIPEGYSVSREKKERFSLILESASTNQTSMYLCASSLSGTGTGDTQYFGPGTRLTVL.